One sample yielded the 17 T cell receptor beta chains listed below, sequenced in a study of blood T cell repertoires in COVID-19. Using immunoSEQ multiplex PCR, the repertoire was profiled, and TCRdb retains in-frame clones only, with some absent. The sample contains 130,000 to 150,000 clones, about 80% of which appear only once. The sequenced sample was peripheral blood. The receptors were sampled from a man between 65 and 80 years old who had recovered from COVID-19.

This clone is a singleton in its sample. The chain carries TRBV6-5 and TRBJ2-6, with a tentative D call TRBD2 (6 bases). V lost 2 bases and J 7 bases, leaving 12 bases between the germline ends. The germline gives CDR1 MNHEY, CDR2 SVGAGI. The CDR3 runs to 15 residues. In DNA form, the CDR3 reads TGTGCCAGCAGTTACGGAGGGGTGGGAGCCAACGTCCTGACTTTC. Its translation: CASSYGGVGANVLTF.

To note about this clone: Compared with germline, one end of the junction differs, possibly owing to a read error. As DNA, the CDR3 is TGTTCCAGCTCTGACAGTTACAATCAGCCCCAGCATTTT. As protein: CSSSDSYNQPQHF. The gene calls are TRBV27 and TRBJ1-5, with a possible D match to TRBD1 (5 bases). Germline V gene data show CDR1 as MNHEY and CDR2 as SMNVEV (reference sequence). The CDR3 is 13 residues long.

J is TRBJ2-6 and V is TRBV14, with 9 bases lining up with TRBD1. V gave up 3 bases and J gave up 2 bases; unmatched junction bases: 2. In germline, CDR1 is SGHDN, CDR2 FVKESK. This CDR3 is built from 16 residues. In nucleotides, the CDR3 is TGTGCCAGCAGCCATTACAGGGGGCCTGGGGCCAACGTCCTGACTTTC. Protein: CASSHYRGPGANVLTF.

This chain connects TRBV29-1 to TRBJ1-1; 7 bases are a match to TRBD1. Looked up from germline, CDR1 is SQVTM and CDR2 is ANQGSEA. Losses at the gene ends were 0 bases for V and 6 bases for J; bases not matched to a gene: 4. CDR3 length equals 13 residues. The CDR3 loop is CSVEDTDRPEAFF. For the CDR3, the DNA is TGCAGCGTTGAAGACACGGACAGGCCTGAAGCTTTCTTT.

The CDR3 reads CASSRAGTGFPNEQFF. The CDR3 DNA follows: TGTGCCAGCAGTCGCGCCGGGACAGGGTTCCCCAATGAGCAGTTCTTC. This rearrangement joins TRBV28 to TRBJ2-1; 9 bases align to TRBD1. Per germline, CDR1 MDHEN and CDR2 SYDVKM. Trimming cost V 5 bases and J 6 bases; bases outside gene matches: 11. The CDR3 runs to 16 residues.

The chain is built from TRBV14 and TRBJ2-7; TRBD2 matches 12 bases. The CDR3 has 17 amino acids. The V gene's germline CDR1 is SGHDN and CDR2 FVKESK. After removal of 1 base from V and 6 bases from J, the junction contained 10 bases not matched to a gene. In DNA, the CDR3 is TGTGCCAGCAGCCAAGCGAAAGGACTAGCGGGGTTTGGCGAGCAGTACTTC. Translating gives CASSQAKGLAGFGEQYF.

The rearrangement links TRBV7-2 to TRBJ2-1; D gene uncertain. This CDR3 is 12 amino acids long. Germline V gene lookup returns CDR1 SGHTA and CDR2 FQGNSA. The germline V and J ends were trimmed by 1 base and 6 bases, with 4 bases remaining between them. In nucleotides, the CDR3 is TGTGCCAGCAGCTTAGTCTTCAATGAGCAGTTCTTC. Amino acid sequence: CASSLVFNEQFF. Full variable domain (rest looked up from reference TRBV7-2 and TRBJ2-1): GAGVSQSPSNKVTEKGKDVELRCDPISGHTALYWYRQSLGQGLEFLIYFQGNSAPDKSGLPSDRFSAERTGGSVSTLTIQRTQQEDSAVYLCASSLVFNEQFFGPGTRLTVL.

This sequence joins TRBV18 and TRBJ2-1, with D possibly TRBD1 on 6 matching bases. V gave up 1 base and J gave up 6 bases, with 13 bases separating them. The CDR3 consists of 15 residues. Germline CDR1 KGHSH, CDR2 LQKENI. DNA for the CDR3: TGTGCCAGCTCACCACGGACAGTTGGGGGCAATGAGCAGTTCTTC. This sequence encodes CASSPRTVGGNEQFF.

V is TRBV24-1 and J is TRBJ2-1; D might be TRBD1 (6 bases). The CDR3 runs to 15 residues. CDR1 and CDR2 from the germline V gene are KGHDR and SFDVKD. Trimming stripped 7 bases from V and 2 bases from J, with 14 bases between. For the CDR3, the DNA is TGTGCCACCAGCCCCGGGACACCTGCCTACAATGAGCAGTTCTTC. It is translated as CATSPGTPAYNEQFF.

J is TRBJ2-1 and V is TRBV6-1, with TRBD1 identical over 10 bases. V shed 0 bases and J 8 bases; nucleotides not matched to a gene: 4. This CDR3 region has 15 residues. Germline loops: CDR1 MNHNS, CDR2 SASEGT. Here the CDR3 reads CASSEAWDRGDEQFF. CDR3 sequence (DNA): TGTGCCAGCAGTGAAGCGTGGGACAGGGGCGATGAGCAGTTCTTC.

This clone was detected only a few times. The chain couples TRBV27 to TRBJ2-5; D perhaps matches TRBD1 (6 bases). This CDR3 is built from 13 residues. V gave up 1 base and J gave up 3 bases, with 6 bases separating them. Germline V gives CDR1 MNHEY, CDR2 SMNVEV (reference sequence). DNA of the CDR3: TGTGCCAGCAGTTTATACAGGGAAGAGACCCAGTACTTC. As protein: CASSLYREETQYF.

The rearrangement joins TRBV5-4 to TRBJ1-4, with a tentative D call TRBD1 (6 bases). Trimming took off 4 bases at V and 8 bases at J, with 12 bases between the two ends. The CDR3 is made up of 13 amino acids. Germline V gives CDR1 SGHNT, CDR2 YYREEE (reference sequence). CDR3: CASSEQGSEKLFF. CDR3 sequence (DNA): TGTGCCAGCAGCGAACAGGGAAGCGAAAAACTGTTTTTT.

The chain uses TRBV5-1 and TRBJ2-5, with 9 positions matching TRBD2. The germline V gene has CDR1 SGHRS and CDR2 YFSETQ. CDR3 length: 15 amino acids. Trimming at V came to 4 bases and at J to 3 bases, leaving 7 bases not matched to a gene. The CDR3 DNA reads as TGCGCCAGCAGCCCACCGGTAGCGGGAGAAGAGACCCAGTACTTC. Its translation: CASSPPVAGEETQYF.

The table lists this clone with a count of one. The chain carries TRBV6-6 and TRBJ1-1; D remains ambiguous. The CDR3 contains 11 residues. CDR1 is MNHNY, CDR2 SVGAGI, per germline (reference sequence). Trimming took 5 bases from V and 2 from J, leaving 3 bases between them. CDR3 bases: TGTGCCAGCAGTATAAACACTGAAGCTTTCTTT. This encodes CASSINTEAFF.

The chain is built from TRBV19 and TRBJ2-5; D gene unclear. This CDR3 spans 15 amino acids. Deletions cut 4 bases from V and 2 bases from J, with 14 bases between. Germline loops: CDR1 LNHDA, CDR2 SQIVND (reference sequence). CDR3 sequence reads: CASSRMLNGQETQYF. CDR3 sequence (DNA): TGTGCCAGTAGTAGGATGCTCAACGGGCAAGAGACCCAGTACTTC.

The CDR3 DNA reads as TGTGCCAGCACCAGCAGGGGGCGCGGGTCCTACAATGAGCAGTTCTTC. Its protein product is CASTSRGRGSYNEQFF. The V call is TRBV5-5, the J call TRBJ2-1; 8 bases map to TRBD1. Per the germline V gene, CDR1 is SGHKS and CDR2 is YYEKEE (reference sequence). The V gene end was trimmed by 6 bases and the J gene end by 1 base; junction bases not matched to a gene: 9. This CDR3 spans 16 amino acids.

The rearrangement joins TRBV27 to TRBJ2-5; TRBD2 matches 14 bases. The CDR3 is made up of 17 amino acids. Germline assignment: CDR1 MNHEY and CDR2 SMNVEV (reference sequence). The ends lost 6 bases at V and 6 bases at J; junction bases unmatched: 12. The CDR3 protein is CASSNPGTSGSLQTQYF. In DNA, the CDR3 is TGTGCCAGCAGCAACCCCGGGACTAGCGGGAGCCTGCAGACCCAGTACTTC.